This T cell receptor beta chain came from a study of CD8+CD57+ T cells in acquired aplastic anemia. Germline assignment: CDR1 KGHDR and CDR2 SFDVKD. CDR3 length: 14 amino acids. V was pared by 3 bases and J by 15 bases, with 20 bases between. It was patients with CD8+CD57+ cell expansion by flow cytometry who were chosen for sequencing. With no exception, the patients had severe acquired aplastic anemia. Profiling of TCR beta VDJ combinations and CDR3 sequences used genomic DNA as template. MiXCR, applied by TCRdb to the reads, yields one record per CDR3 protein. This sample has around 250,000 distinct CDR3 sequences, with around 82% found just once.

This TCR was sampled from a human donor with aplastic anemia. Sequences were obtained from sorted CD4+, CD8+, or CD8+CD57+ T cells (not recorded which) from PBMCs. The chain carries TRBV24-1 and TRBJ1-5; D might be TRBD1 (5 bases). In nucleotides, the CDR3 is TGTGCCACCAGTGATCCCACCGCCACCGGGGCCCTGCATTTT. It specifies CATSDPTATGALHF.